This T cell receptor beta chain was captured in a study of post-analysis software for immune sequencing data. Study-level findings and limits: Patients showed TRBV5-6, TRBV5-1 and TRBV20-1 among several TRBV segments more frequent than in controls.

As regards this clonotype: What it binds is unknown. One end of the junction fails to match germline, which may point to a read error.

The CDR3 length is 15 residues. Germline-derived CDR1 and CDR2 are SGHRS and YFSETQ. Every TCR beta cDNA library bore unique molecular identifiers. Researchers reported a few hundred thousand cDNA molecules coming from approximately 0.91 to 9.4 million T cells. TCRdb re-called the PCR reads through MiXCR, storing one row per CDR3 protein. The sample carries about 680,000 distinct CDR3 sequences, around 64% recorded once. This chain links TRBV5-1 with TRBJ1-2; TRBD1 matches 9 bases. Specimen: blood. The source of this sequence is a girl aged 2 to 10 with multiple sclerosis. The CDR3 sequence: CASSLEAGTGYGYTF. The CDR3 nucleotides read TGTGCCAGCAGCTTGGAAGCCGGGACAGGGTATGGCTACACCTTC.